The clone carrying this TCR beta chain was seen a handful of times. The sample is drawn from a study of blood T cell repertoires in COVID-19. Study overall: Sites across the United States, Italy and Spain contributed samples from acute and convalescent COVID-19.

The V and J ends lost 6 bases and 7 bases respectively, with 13 bases between them. Germline-derived CDR1 and CDR2 are MNHEY and SVGAGI. The CDR3 spans 13 residues. Original analysis: Nucleated cell counts were estimated from reference gene primer amplification. Sequenced by immunoSEQ multiplex PCR; TCRdb stores in-frame clones only, minus some. Clone size and V and J calls were adopted from that table, with D and trimming inferred from the DNA. This table has around 200,000 clones, about 80% appearing once. The sequenced sample was peripheral blood. This sequence was found in a man aged 25 to 40 with active or convalescent COVID-19. The chain has TRBV6-5 and TRBJ1-5, with D hard to call. CDR3 loop: CASRAPEVQPQHF. CDR3 DNA: TGTGCCAGCAGGGCCCCCGAGGTACAGCCCCAGCATTTT.